These T cell receptor beta chains were read from a single sample in a study of cytomegalovirus exposure and HLA in healthy donors. Only in-frame clones appear in the TCRdb table, and some are missing; sequencing was by immunoSEQ multiplex PCR. Altogether 140,000 or so clones are present, roughly 90% being singletons, with the ten largest covering 3.5% to 5.5%. What was sequenced was PBMCs. Source of these receptors: a young man in good health and CMV-seropositive. CDR3s include the opening cysteine and the closing phenylalanine or tryptophan. The order of the fields is V gene, CDR3 protein.

TRBV11-2 | CASSTGTIIETQYF
TRBV7-9 | CASSSAGGADTGELFF
TRBV7-2 | CASSSRGTGTSPLHF
TRBV28 | CASSVWGSQETQYF
TRBV6-5 | CASSHGETQYF
TRBV5-1 | CASSLDLGQYNEQFF
TRBV11-2 | CASSFPRAYQETQYF
TRBV15 | CATSRASGSTDTQYF
TRBV7-3 | CASSLRTGDSTGELFF
TRBV4-1 | CASSQDGGSTTEAFF
TRBV2 | CASSGQGQKLFF
TRBV13 | CASSSTSGDREAFF
TRBV9 | CASSASTGFYEQYF
TRBV10-2 | CASRRGGPYEQYF
TRBV6-1 | CASTVRSGELFF
TRBV25-1 | CASSEWGHPNYGYTF
TRBV10-2 | CASSDLGSGVPFQPQHF
TRBV9 | CASSETPEGYEQYF
TRBV6-1 | CASTRQGDEKLFF
TRBV27 | CASSLGGGRSYEQYF
TRBV30 | CAWTQDSSYNEQFF
TRBV5-1 | CASSAEGVSYEQYF
TRBV4-1 | CASSQVGPRGSGEQYF
TRBV25-1 | CASRKQGGTEAFF
TRBV2 | CASRDGLAGGPAGELFF
TRBV4-2 | CASSQGQDYSNQPQHF
TRBV30 | CAWGDIATNEKLFF
TRBV19 | CASSLGQRAVEAFF
TRBV5-1 | CASSSLRGTPSGRVHEQFF
TRBV29-1 | CSASGYTF
TRBV30 | CAWSKGMNTEAFF
TRBV4-1 | CASSQGPDTTNYGYTF
TRBV5-1 | CASFPAGGYTEAFF
TRBV29-1 | CSVGSSLGTEAFF
TRBV2 | CASFRDYEQYF
TRBV2 | CASSGTSGGGTGELFF
TRBV5-1 | CASSLGPPRGNEQFF
TRBV19 | CASSPQADRYTEAFF
TRBV18 | CASSPPPSWGRTGELFF
TRBV7-8 | CASSLAMAGAPYEQYF
TRBV5-1 | CASSFGGNTEAFF
TRBV29-1 | CSVDSSVRGGGDGYTF
TRBV7-6 | CASSLVIPRTGLFYEQYF
TRBV6-1 | CASSEPDSDREETQYF
TRBV7-9 | CASSHTVTQGGEQYF
TRBV5-6 | CASSFRGQETQYF
TRBV29-1 | CSVGGGRDTQYF
TRBV19 | CASSPHEGGTEAFF
TRBV2 | CASRQQETQYF
TRBV7-9 | CASSLTGNEQYF
TRBV7-7 | CASSLGRPNTGELFF
TRBV19 | CASSIMTGGHEQYF
TRBV27 | CATDRTGGMNTEAFF